Listed below are T cell receptor beta chains from one sample, sequenced in a study of blood T cell repertoires in COVID-19. Here immunoSEQ multiplex PCR was the method, and the copy in TCRdb shows in-frame clones only, minus some. This table holds approximately 120,000 clones, over 70% found once. Material: peripheral blood. Receptor source: a human donor in a cohort sampled during active or convalescent COVID-19. Both conserved end residues are part of each CDR3. D genes are given only for firm matches. Part of the rows lack a size; the others show once, few, many or a class for expanded clones.

v_gene: TRBV28; j_gene: TRBJ2-5; d_gene: NA; abundance: NA; CDR3aa: CASRTPGAQETQYF; CDR3nt: TGTGCCAGCCGCACTCCAGGGGCTCAAGAGACCCAGTACTTC
v_gene: TRBV5-5; j_gene: TRBJ2-1; d_gene: TRBD2; abundance: NA; CDR3aa: CASSPGLAGGAYNEQFF; CDR3nt: TGTGCCAGCAGCCCGGGACTAGCGGGAGGTGCTTACAATGAGCAGTTCTTC
v_gene: TRBV9; j_gene: TRBJ2-1; d_gene: TRBD1; abundance: NA; CDR3aa: CASSPRQGRPNEQFF; CDR3nt: TGTGCCAGCAGCCCCCGACAGGGGAGGCCGAATGAGCAGTTCTTC
v_gene: TRBV7-9; j_gene: TRBJ2-5; d_gene: TRBD2; abundance: NA; CDR3aa: CASSRGLAGAQETQYF; CDR3nt: TGTGCCAGCAGCCGAGGACTAGCGGGAGCCCAAGAGACCCAGTACTTC
v_gene: TRBV6-5; j_gene: TRBJ1-6; d_gene: NA; abundance: NA; CDR3aa: CASSYSTGGLHF; CDR3nt: TGTGCCAGCAGTTACTCGACTGGGGGGCTCCACTTT
v_gene: TRBV10-2; j_gene: TRBJ1-5; d_gene: NA; abundance: NA; CDR3aa: CASSSGLGRGNQPQHF; CDR3nt: TGCGCCAGCAGCTCAGGCCTGGGCAGGGGTAATCAGCCCCAGCATTTT
v_gene: TRBV11-2; j_gene: TRBJ2-7; d_gene: TRBD1; abundance: NA; CDR3aa: CASSFGTGDYEQYF; CDR3nt: TGTGCCAGCAGCTTCGGGACAGGGGATTACGAGCAGTACTTC
v_gene: TRBV27; j_gene: TRBJ2-3; d_gene: TRBD2; abundance: once; CDR3aa: CASNPSGRTTDTQYF; CDR3nt: TGTGCCAGCAACCCTAGCGGGAGGACCACAGATACGCAGTATTTT
v_gene: TRBV18; j_gene: TRBJ1-4; d_gene: NA; abundance: NA; CDR3aa: CASSPVEGTANEKLFF; CDR3nt: TGTGCCAGCTCACCAGTGGAGGGAACAGCTAATGAAAAACTGTTTTTT
v_gene: TRBV19; j_gene: TRBJ1-5; d_gene: NA; abundance: NA; CDR3aa: CASSTLKNQPQHF; CDR3nt: TGTGCCAGTAGTACACTTAAAAATCAGCCCCAGCATTTT
v_gene: TRBV24-1; j_gene: TRBJ2-3; d_gene: NA; abundance: NA; CDR3aa: CATSARISTDTQYF; CDR3nt: TGTGCCACCAGTGCTAGGATCAGCACAGATACGCAGTATTTT
v_gene: TRBV6-2/TRBV6-3; j_gene: TRBJ2-1; d_gene: TRBD2; abundance: NA; CDR3aa: CASSPQSGGYNEQFF; CDR3nt: TGTGCCAGCAGCCCCCAAAGCGGGGGCTACAATGAGCAGTTCTTC
v_gene: TRBV12-3/TRBV12-4; j_gene: TRBJ2-1; d_gene: NA; abundance: NA; CDR3aa: CASSKDGWGGQFF; CDR3nt: TGTGCCAGCAGCAAAGACGGCTGGGGCGGGCAGTTCTTC
v_gene: TRBV5-1; j_gene: TRBJ2-7; d_gene: TRBD1; abundance: NA; CDR3aa: CASSFKDRTSYEQYF; CDR3nt: TGCGCCAGCAGCTTTAAGGACAGGACCTCCTACGAGCAGTACTTC
v_gene: TRBV18; j_gene: TRBJ2-3; d_gene: TRBD2; abundance: NA; CDR3aa: CASSAARTSGSPDTQYF; CDR3nt: TGTGCCAGCTCAGCAGCCCGAACTAGCGGGAGTCCCGATACGCAGTATTTT
v_gene: TRBV5-5; j_gene: TRBJ1-1; d_gene: TRBD1; abundance: few; CDR3aa: CASSSGTGISEAFF; CDR3nt: TGTGCCAGCAGCTCCGGGACAGGGATCTCTGAAGCTTTCTTT
v_gene: TRBV5-6; j_gene: TRBJ2-5; d_gene: NA; abundance: few; CDR3aa: CASSFWGGETQYF; CDR3nt: TGTGCCAGCAGCTTTTGGGGGGGCGAGACCCAGTACTTC
v_gene: TRBV24-1; j_gene: TRBJ1-4; d_gene: TRBD1; abundance: once; CDR3aa: CATLGPRGNEKLFF; CDR3nt: TGTGCCACCCTTGGTCCCAGGGGGAATGAAAAACTGTTTTTT
v_gene: TRBV4-1; j_gene: TRBJ2-6; d_gene: NA; abundance: few; CDR3aa: CASSHEYRAAAGANVLTF; CDR3nt: TGCGCCAGCAGCCACGAGTACAGGGCCGCAGCTGGGGCCAACGTCCTGACTTTC
v_gene: TRBV7-2; j_gene: TRBJ2-3; d_gene: TRBD2; abundance: NA; CDR3aa: CASSPRRGGSTDTQYF; CDR3nt: TGTGCCAGCAGCCCTCGGCGGGGGGGAAGCACAGATACGCAGTATTTT
v_gene: TRBV2; j_gene: TRBJ2-2; d_gene: TRBD2; abundance: NA; CDR3aa: CASSEIVVAGFPGELFF; CDR3nt: TGTGCCAGCAGTGAAATTGTAGTAGCGGGGTTCCCCGGGGAGCTGTTTTTT
v_gene: TRBV7-2; j_gene: TRBJ2-2; d_gene: NA; abundance: NA; CDR3aa: CASSLRNTGELFF; CDR3nt: TGTGCCAGCAGCTTGCGGAACACCGGGGAGCTGTTTTTT
v_gene: TRBV24-1; j_gene: TRBJ2-1; d_gene: NA; abundance: NA; CDR3aa: CATSDLNLDEQFF; CDR3nt: TGTGCCACCAGTGATTTGAACTTGGATGAGCAGTTCTTC
v_gene: TRBV27; j_gene: TRBJ2-6; d_gene: NA; abundance: NA; CDR3aa: CASSLLGAGSGANVLTF; CDR3nt: TGTGCCAGCAGTTTATTAGGGGCAGGCTCTGGGGCCAACGTCCTGACTTTC
v_gene: TRBV28; j_gene: TRBJ1-5; d_gene: TRBD1; abundance: NA; CDR3aa: CASKEGTGNRRNQPQHF; CDR3nt: TGTGCCAGCAAAGAAGGGACAGGGAACCGGCGCAATCAGCCCCAGCATTTT
v_gene: TRBV7-9; j_gene: TRBJ1-2; d_gene: NA; abundance: NA; CDR3aa: CASSPDRGAPRANYGYTF; CDR3nt: TGTGCCAGCAGCCCAGACCGCGGGGCGCCTAGAGCTAACTATGGCTACACCTTC
v_gene: TRBV6-6; j_gene: TRBJ2-2; d_gene: TRBD1; abundance: NA; CDR3aa: CASSYRQGAAGELFF; CDR3nt: TGTGCCAGCAGTTACAGACAGGGGGCCGCCGGGGAGCTGTTTTTT
v_gene: TRBV7-2; j_gene: TRBJ1-2; d_gene: TRBD1; abundance: NA; CDR3aa: CASTLSRTGLYGYTF; CDR3nt: TGTGCCAGCACCTTAAGCAGGACAGGCCTTTATGGCTACACCTTC
v_gene: TRBV7-9; j_gene: TRBJ1-5; d_gene: TRBD1; abundance: once; CDR3aa: CASSHGQGWGPQHF; CDR3nt: TGTGCCAGCAGCCACGGACAGGGGTGGGGGCCCCAGCATTTT
v_gene: TRBV7-9; j_gene: TRBJ2-5; d_gene: TRBD1; abundance: NA; CDR3aa: CASSLAWTGGQETQYF; CDR3nt: TGTGCCAGCAGCTTAGCGTGGACAGGGGGGCAAGAGACCCAGTACTTC
v_gene: TRBV19; j_gene: TRBJ1-2; d_gene: NA; abundance: once; CDR3aa: CASSTRTAYGYTF; CDR3nt: TGTGCCAGTAGTACCCGGACAGCCTATGGCTACACCTTC
v_gene: TRBV7-8; j_gene: TRBJ2-5; d_gene: NA; abundance: NA; CDR3aa: CASSWETRRETQYF; CDR3nt: TGTGCCAGCAGCTGGGAGACTAGACGGGAGACCCAGTACTTC
v_gene: TRBV2; j_gene: TRBJ1-1; d_gene: NA; abundance: NA; CDR3aa: CASSERVSGDTEAFF; CDR3nt: TGTGCCAGCAGTGAACGGGTTTCCGGGGACACTGAAGCTTTCTTT
v_gene: TRBV7-2; j_gene: TRBJ2-7; d_gene: TRBD2; abundance: NA; CDR3aa: CASSLAASGSKYEQYF; CDR3nt: TGTGCCAGCAGCTTAGCGGCTAGCGGGAGTAAGTACGAGCAGTACTTC
v_gene: TRBV7-2; j_gene: TRBJ2-7; d_gene: TRBD2; abundance: NA; CDR3aa: CASSTSGGATEQYF; CDR3nt: TGTGCCAGCAGCACTAGCGGGGGGGCGACCGAGCAGTACTTC
v_gene: TRBV7-6; j_gene: TRBJ1-4; d_gene: NA; abundance: few; CDR3aa: CASSFNRGEKLFF; CDR3nt: TGTGCCAGCAGCTTTAACCGAGGGGAAAAACTGTTTTTT
v_gene: TRBV13; j_gene: TRBJ2-2; d_gene: NA; abundance: NA; CDR3aa: CASAALNTGELFF; CDR3nt: TGTGCCAGCGCGGCGCTGAACACCGGGGAGCTGTTTTTT